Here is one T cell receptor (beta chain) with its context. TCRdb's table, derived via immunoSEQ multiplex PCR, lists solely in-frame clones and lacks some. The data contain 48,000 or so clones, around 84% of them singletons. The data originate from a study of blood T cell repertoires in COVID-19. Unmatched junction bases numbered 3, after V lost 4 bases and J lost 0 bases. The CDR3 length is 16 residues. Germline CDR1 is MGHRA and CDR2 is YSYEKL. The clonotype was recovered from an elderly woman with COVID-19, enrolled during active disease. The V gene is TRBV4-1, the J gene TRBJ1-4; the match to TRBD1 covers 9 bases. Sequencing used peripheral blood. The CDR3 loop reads CASSRGQGPTNEKLFF. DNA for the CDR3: TGCGCCAGCAGCCGTGGACAGGGGCCAACTAATGAAAAACTGTTTTTT.